This entry lists 28 T cell receptor beta chains sequenced from one sample in a study of spatial heterogeneity in lung cancer. TCRdb reprocessed the 5' RACE reads with MiXCR, giving one entry per CDR3 protein. The sample contains 15,000 or so distinct CDR3 sequences, roughly 7.7% of which appear only once. The time point was: sample taken at primary tumor resection. Unsorted samples of tumor, nontumor lung or frozen PBMC had their whole RNA sequenced. Sequencing was performed on PBMCs, taken at surgery. These receptors were obtained from a female donor with early-stage non-small cell lung cancer.

This clonotype was seen repeatedly, ten times or more. The chain has TRBV6-2 or TRBV6-3 and TRBJ2-7; TRBD2 matches at 13 bases. Germline loops: CDR1 MNHEY, CDR2 SVGEGT. J was trimmed by 3 bases and V by 2 bases; bases with no gene match: 19. The CDR3 is 21 amino acids. The CDR3 region is CASSYPGLAGRLPLAFYEQYF. The CDR3 nucleotides read TGTGCCAGCAGTTACCCGGGACTAGCGGGGAGACTCCCCCTGGCCTTCTACGAGCAGTACTTC.

The rearrangement uses TRBV7-8 and TRBJ2-7; D may be TRBD2 (6 bases). The CDR3 has 14 amino acids. Germline assignment: CDR1 SGHVS and CDR2 FQNEAQ. V dropped 5 bases and J dropped 6 bases, with 17 bases sitting between them. CDR3 region: CASSPGGGFSEQYF. CDR3 coding DNA: TGTGCCAGCAGCCCCGGGGGAGGTTTCAGCGAGCAGTACTTC.

This clonotype was counted ten times or more. The chain couples TRBV19 to TRBJ2-2; 9 nucleotides line up with TRBD1. Trimming cost V 3 bases and J 6 bases; bases outside gene matches: 5. CDR1 LNHDA and CDR2 SQIVND come from the germline V gene (reference sequence). The CDR3 length is 15 residues. In DNA form, the CDR3 reads TGTGCCAGTAGTATTGGGACAGGGACCGCCGGGGAGCTGTTTTTT. It specifies CASSIGTGTAGELFF. The whole variable domain, remainder taken from reference TRBV19 and TRBJ2-2, is DGGITQSPKYLFRKEGQNVTLSCEQNLNHDAMYWYRQDPGQGLRLIYYSQIVNDFQKGDIAEGYSVSREKKESFPLTVTSAQKNPTAFYLCASSIGTGTAGELFFGEGSRLTVL.

This clonotype was recorded many times. V is TRBV20-1 and J is TRBJ2-3, with a tentative D call TRBD2 (6 bases). V dropped 3 bases and J dropped 2 bases, with 12 bases sitting between them. Germline V gives CDR1 DFQATT, CDR2 SNEGSKA (reference sequence). The CDR3 runs to 14 residues. The DNA of the CDR3 is TGCAGTGCTAGTATCGGGGGTCCCACAGATACGCAGTATTTT. As protein: CSASIGGPTDTQYF.

This clonotype came up many times. J is TRBJ1-4 and V is TRBV12-3 or TRBV12-4; unclear D gene. This CDR3 spans 15 amino acids. V was clipped by 5 bases and J by 3 bases, with 13 bases between them. In nucleotides, the CDR3 is TGTGCCAGCAGTGGCGGCGGTAGTCCTAATGAAAAACTGTTTTTT. It codes for CASSGGGSPNEKLFF.

This sequence joins TRBV23-1 and TRBJ2-1, with TRBD1 identical over 8 bases. TRBV23-1 is known as an ORF, though its function is uncertain. The CDR3 totals 17 residues. J was trimmed by 8 bases and V by 3 bases; bases with no gene match: 15. CDR3 region: CASSHLIPGQVNDEQFF. The CDR3, as DNA: TGCGCCAGCAGTCACCTCATACCGGGACAGGTAAACGATGAGCAGTTCTTC.

This clonotype was observed at least ten times. The chain's CDR3 is CASRTSGRTDTQYF. As DNA, the CDR3 is TGCGCCAGCCGGACTAGCGGCCGCACAGATACGCAGTATTTT. This chain uses TRBV10-2 with TRBJ2-3; 10 positions match TRBD2. The CDR3 sequence is 14 residues long. Unmatched junction bases numbered 3, after V lost 8 bases and J lost 1 base. Germline V gene lookup returns CDR1 WSHSY and CDR2 SAAADI.

This clonotype was recorded at least ten times. The chain couples TRBV27 to TRBJ1-2; 9 bases fit TRBD1. CDR1 MNHEY and CDR2 SMNVEV come from the germline V gene (reference sequence). Trimming at V came to 1 base and at J to 4 bases, leaving 4 bases not matched to a gene. This CDR3 is built from 15 residues. The CDR3 region is CASSLYGQGRYGYTF. The CDR3 DNA reads as TGTGCCAGCAGTTTATACGGACAGGGGCGCTATGGCTACACCTTC.

This clonotype was counted many times. The rearrangement links TRBV6-6 to TRBJ2-3; D may be TRBD2 (6 bases). Trimming left V 10 bases short and J 8 bases short, with 22 bases between. CDR3 length equals 14 residues. Germline values: CDR1 MNHNY, CDR2 SVGAGI (reference sequence). CDR3 DNA: TGTGCCACCCGGGCCCCGGGAGAGAGAGCTACGCAGTATTTT. As protein: CATRAPGERATQYF.

This clonotype came up a few times. This rearrangement joins TRBV7-2 to TRBJ2-5; 12 bases are shared with TRBD1. After removal of 2 bases from V and 4 bases from J, the junction contained 8 bases not matched to a gene. The CDR3 totals 17 residues. CDR1 and CDR2 (germline): SGHTA, FQGNSA. CDR3 nucleotide sequence: TGTGCCAGCAGCTTAAGAGGCGGGACAGGGGGCCGAGAGACCCAGTACTTC. Translating gives CASSLRGGTGGRETQYF.

Regarding this clonotype: This sequence may be a read error, since a much larger clone differs from it by one base. The rearrangement joins TRBV11-2 to TRBJ2-1; 7 positions agree with TRBD1. Germline CDR1 reads SGHAT; CDR2 reads FQNNGV. This CDR3 contains 17 residues. Trimming cost V 5 bases and J 3 bases; bases outside gene matches: 13. The CDR3 sequence: CASSLTNRGTGYNEQFF. Written as DNA, the CDR3 is TGTGCCAGCAGCCTTACTAACAGGGGCACGGGCTACAATGAGCAGTTCTTC.

The table lists this clonotype with many counts. This chain links TRBV2 with TRBJ2-5; 7 positions agree with TRBD2. CDR1 and CDR2 (germline): SNHLY, FYNNEI. This CDR3 has 15 amino acids. V lost 5 bases, J lost 1 base, and 7 bases stayed unmatched. This chain's CDR3 is CASSWARGGQETQYF. The CDR3 DNA is TGTGCCAGCAGTTGGGCACGCGGGGGCCAAGAGACCCAGTACTTC.

The gene calls are TRBV25-1 and TRBJ1-3; 9 nucleotides align to TRBD1. Germline V gene lookup returns CDR1 MGHDK and CDR2 SYGVNS. J gave up 4 bases and V 3 bases, and 10 bases lay outside the gene matches. The CDR3 runs 17 residues. The CDR3 here is CASSDLPGQGSGNTIYF. CDR3 bases: TGTGCCAGCAGTGATCTTCCGGGACAGGGTTCCGGAAACACCATATATTTT.

This clonotype was found many times. The chain combines TRBV20-1 with TRBJ1-6; possible D gene TRBD1, 6 bases. This CDR3 has 17 amino acids. Per germline, CDR1 DFQATT and CDR2 SNEGSKA (reference sequence). V lost 0 bases and J 5 bases, leaving 17 bases between the germline ends. CDR3 nucleotides: TGCAGTGCTAGAGATCTTATTAGGGGGTCTAATAATTCACCCCTCCACTTT. This sequence encodes CSARDLIRGSNNSPLHF.

This clonotype has just a few counts. The genes are TRBV2 and TRBJ2-2, with D hard to call. Trimming removed 11 bases from V and 4 bases from J, with 11 bases in between. The CDR3 is 12 amino acids. CDR1 SNHLY and CDR2 FYNNEI come from the germline V gene. CDR3 bases: TGTGCCCGGAGACGTTTCACCGGGGAGCTGTTTTTT. Translation gives CARRRFTGELFF.

The sample holds many counts of this clonotype. The rearrangement links TRBV11-2 to TRBJ2-7; 8 nucleotides agree with TRBD2. Unmatched junction bases numbered 17, after V lost 6 bases and J lost 7 bases. Germline V gene data show CDR1 as SGHAT and CDR2 as FQNNGV. The CDR3 has 16 residues. The DNA of the CDR3 is TGTGCCAGCAGACTCAGTGTCGGGAGGGCCCCGGGGGAGCAGTACTTC. Translated: CASRLSVGRAPGEQYF.

This clonotype was observed at least ten times. This chain links TRBV7-2 with TRBJ1-6, with 9 nucleotides matching TRBD1. Germline-derived CDR1 and CDR2 are SGHTA and FQGNSA. V lost 3 bases to trimming and J lost 8 bases; unmatched junction nucleotides: 5. The CDR3 is made up of 15 amino acids. CDR3 protein: CASSLGTGTYSPLHF. As DNA, the CDR3 is TGTGCCAGCAGCTTGGGGACAGGGACTTATTCACCCCTCCACTTT.

The table lists this clonotype with many counts. The chain is built from TRBV10-2 and TRBJ2-1; D perhaps matches TRBD2 (6 bases). The CDR3 contains 16 residues. Trimming took off 2 bases at V and 6 bases at J, with 17 bases between the two ends. Germline assignment: CDR1 WSHSY and CDR2 SAAADI. The CDR3 loop is CASSERGIRPTNEQFF. The CDR3 nucleotides read TGCGCCAGCAGTGAGCGGGGGATTAGACCGACCAATGAGCAGTTCTTC.

This clonotype showed up many times. CDR3 DNA: TGTGCCAGCAGCCCCCGGACAACCGACTACACCTTC. Protein sequence: CASSPRTTDYTF. The V call is TRBV7-2, the J call TRBJ1-2, with D perhaps TRBD1 (5 bases). The CDR3 is 12 residues long. Germline V lookup: CDR1 SGHTA, CDR2 FQGNSA. Between the trimmed V and J ends, which lost 5 bases and 10 bases, there was a span of 14 bases.

Turning to this clonotype: A read error may explain this, as a much larger clone is one base away. Given the absence of the conserved phenylalanine or tryptophan at the CDR3 end, a read error is likely. The chain carries TRBV9 and TRBJ1-2, with D unclear. Trimming removed 4 bases from V and 0 bases from J, with 7 bases in between. Germline assignment: CDR1 SGDLS and CDR2 YYNGEE. This CDR3 contains 13 residues. The CDR3 region is CASSLTTNYGYTY. CDR3 sequence (DNA): TGTGCCAGCAGCTTGACAACTAACTATGGCTACACCTAC.

This clonotype was recorded at least ten times. This chain connects TRBV12-5 to TRBJ2-3; a weak D match, TRBD2 (6 bases). This CDR3 has 13 amino acids. Trimming cost V 7 bases and J 4 bases, with 12 bases left between them. CDR1 and CDR2 (germline): LGHNT, FRNRAP. CDR3 coding DNA: TGTGCTAGTGAGAGGGAGGAGGCAGATACGCAGTATTTT. Translating it yields CASEREEADTQYF.

This clonotype was seen ten or more times. This sequence joins TRBV5-5 and TRBJ1-1; TRBD1 matches at 7 bases. Per germline, CDR1 SGHKS and CDR2 YYEKEE (reference sequence). The CDR3 has 14 amino acids. Unmatched junction bases numbered 3, after V lost 4 bases and J lost 0 bases. CDR3 nucleotides: TGTGCCAGCAGCCAGGGACAGCTGAACACTGAAGCTTTCTTT. Protein product: CASSQGQLNTEAFF.

This chain joins TRBV9 and TRBJ2-2; unclear D gene. The CDR3 covers 13 residues. Germline values: CDR1 SGDLS, CDR2 YYNGEE. With 0 bases removed from V and 4 bases from J, the gap between germline ends came to 4 bases. In DNA form, the CDR3 reads TGTGCCAGCAGCGTAGCGGCCACCGGGGAGCTGTTTTTT. It codes for CASSVAATGELFF.

This clonotype was recorded many times. The rearrangement uses TRBV7-9 and TRBJ1-2, with D perhaps TRBD1 (6 bases). This CDR3 has 15 amino acids. Deletions cut 3 bases from V and 2 bases from J, with 13 bases between. CDR1 and CDR2 from the germline V gene are SEHNR and FQNEAQ (reference sequence). CDR3 DNA sequence: TGTGCCAGCAGCTTTGGGCCAGGGGCCAACTATGGCTACACCTTC. Protein product: CASSFGPGANYGYTF.

This clonotype was seen ten or more times. This chain joins TRBV13 and TRBJ2-1, with D possibly being TRBD2 (5 bases). Germline CDR1 and CDR2: PRHDT and FYEKMQ (reference sequence). This CDR3 has 16 amino acids. With 2 bases removed from V and 3 bases from J, the gap between germline ends came to 14 bases. The DNA of the CDR3 is TGTGCCAGCAGCTTAAAGAGTTCGGGAAACTACAATGAGCAGTTCTTC. Translating gives CASSLKSSGNYNEQFF.

This clonotype was recorded many times. This chain joins TRBV12-3 or TRBV12-4 and TRBJ1-4, with D perhaps TRBD1 (6 bases). Trimming removed 5 bases from V and 4 bases from J, with 11 bases in between. The CDR3 extends over 14 amino acids. CDR3 sequence (DNA): TGTGCCAGCAGTCGACAGGAGGTTAATGAAAAACTGTTTTTT. Translated, it gives CASSRQEVNEKLFF.

This clonotype was seen ten or more times. V is TRBV28 and J is TRBJ1-1; maybe TRBD1 (6 bases). Germline CDR1 MDHEN, CDR2 SYDVKM. With 6 bases removed from V and 3 bases from J, the gap between germline ends came to 11 bases. The CDR3 loop spans 13 amino acids. The CDR3 sequence: CASSRGGDTEAFF. In DNA, the CDR3 is TGTGCCAGCAGCAGGGGCGGGGACACTGAAGCTTTCTTT.

There are a few counts of this clonotype. The CDR3 here is CASSQGGRANYGYTF. CDR3 in DNA: TGCGCCAGCAGCCAAGGGGGGAGAGCTAACTATGGCTACACCTTC. The rearrangement uses TRBV4-3 and TRBJ1-2; TRBD1 might be the D (5 bases). Trimming left V 1 base short and J 0 bases short, with 9 bases between. Germline CDR1 reads LGHNA; CDR2 reads YSLEER. The CDR3 contains 15 residues.